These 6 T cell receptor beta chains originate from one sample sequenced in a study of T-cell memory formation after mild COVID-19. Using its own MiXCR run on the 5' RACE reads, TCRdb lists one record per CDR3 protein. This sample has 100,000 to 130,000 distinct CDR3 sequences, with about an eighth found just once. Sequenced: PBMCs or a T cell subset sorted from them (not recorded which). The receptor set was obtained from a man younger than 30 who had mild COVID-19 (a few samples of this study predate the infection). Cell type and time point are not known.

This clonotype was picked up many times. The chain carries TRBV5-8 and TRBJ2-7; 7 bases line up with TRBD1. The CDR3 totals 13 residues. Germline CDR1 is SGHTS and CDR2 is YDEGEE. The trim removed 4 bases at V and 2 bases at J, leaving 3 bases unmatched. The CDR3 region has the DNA TGTGCCAGCAGCCGAGGACAGGCCTACGAGCAGTACTTC. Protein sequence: CASSRGQAYEQYF.

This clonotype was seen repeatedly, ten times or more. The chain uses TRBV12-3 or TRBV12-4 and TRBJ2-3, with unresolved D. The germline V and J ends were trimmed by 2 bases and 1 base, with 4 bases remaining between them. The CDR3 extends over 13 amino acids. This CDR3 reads CASSLYRTDTQYF. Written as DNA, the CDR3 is TGTGCCAGCAGTTTATACCGCACAGATACGCAGTATTTT.

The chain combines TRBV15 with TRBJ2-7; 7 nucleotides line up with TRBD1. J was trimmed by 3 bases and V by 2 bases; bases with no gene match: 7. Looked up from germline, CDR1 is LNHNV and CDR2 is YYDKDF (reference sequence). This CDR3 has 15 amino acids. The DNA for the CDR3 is TGTGCCACCAGCAGACTAAGGGACAGACACTACGAGCAGTACTTC. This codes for CATSRLRDRHYEQYF.

The CDR3 spells CAISDWAGRDLYNEQFF. CDR3 in DNA: TGTGCCATCAGTGATTGGGCAGGACGGGATCTCTACAATGAGCAGTTCTTC. The V and J genes are TRBV10-3 and TRBJ2-1; a possible D gene is TRBD2 (5 bases). This CDR3 comprises 17 residues. Germline CDR1 reads ENHRY; CDR2 reads SYGVKD. Trimming took off 3 bases at V and 3 bases at J, with 18 bases between the two ends.

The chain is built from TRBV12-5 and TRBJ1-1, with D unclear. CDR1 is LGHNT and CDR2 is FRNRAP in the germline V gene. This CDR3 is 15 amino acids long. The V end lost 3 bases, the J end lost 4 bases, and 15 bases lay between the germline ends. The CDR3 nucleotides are TGTGCTAGTGGTTTTTTCTTGGGATCGGTCACTGAAGCTTTCTTT. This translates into CASGFFLGSVTEAFF. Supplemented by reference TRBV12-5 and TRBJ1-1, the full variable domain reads DARVTQTPRHKVTEMGQEVTMRCQPILGHNTVFWYRQTMMQGLELLAYFRNRAPLDDSGMPKDRFSAEMPDATLATLKIQPSEPRDSAVYFCASGFFLGSVTEAFFGQGTRLTVV.

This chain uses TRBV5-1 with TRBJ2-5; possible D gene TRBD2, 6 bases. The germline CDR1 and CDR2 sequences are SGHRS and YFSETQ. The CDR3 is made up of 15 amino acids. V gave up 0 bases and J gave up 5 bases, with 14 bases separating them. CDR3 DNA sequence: TGCGCCAGCAGCTTGGTCGGGGGTAAGGGGGAGACCCAGTACTTC. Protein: CASSLVGGKGETQYF. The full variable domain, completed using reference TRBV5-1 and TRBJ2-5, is KAGVTQTPRYLIKTRGQQVTLSCSPISGHRSVSWYQQTPGQGLQFLFEYFSETQRNKGNFPGRFSGRQFSNSRSEMNVSTLELGDSALYLCASSLVGGKGETQYFGPGTRLLVL.